This passage covers 29 T cell receptor beta chains from one sample sequenced in a study of vaccination effects on CD4 cells after COVID-19 (dated 2022 in TCRdb). Their antigens are not known. To identify antigen-specific CD4+ T cell clonotypes by their expansion, the ViraFEST assay first stimulated PBMC with viral peptide pools and then applied TCR sequencing. After around 10 days of culture, CD4+ T cells were isolated with the EasySep CD4+ T cell isolation kit. None of the healthy vaccine recipients had a prior SARS-CoV-2 infection, which was confirmed by nucleocapsid antibody tests that came back negative both before and after vaccination. Library preparation employed the immunoSEQ multiplex PCR assay. In its TCRdb copy, this immuneACCESS table keeps in-frame sequences only and misses some clones. Where compared with another copy, unresolved V genes explain less than half of these, and the others have no known cause. This sample holds tens of thousands of clones; 70% to 80% were observed only once. Of the sample, approximately 2.6% falls within the top ten clones.

The sample was CD4+ T cells from PBMCs cultured with HCoV-NL63 spike peptides, taken before COVID-19 vaccination. This specimen's cell subset or site label, per the study, means: HCoV-NL63 spike overlapping peptide pool stimulation. These receptor sequences come from a human donor who received a COVID-19 vaccine.

The genes are TRBV7-2 and TRBJ2-7, with a weak D call TRBD1 (5 bases). There are 13 residues in the CDR3. V dropped 7 bases and J dropped 6 bases, with 16 bases sitting between them. Germline-derived CDR1 and CDR2 are SGHTA and FQGNSA. The CDR3 spells CASTPDGASEQYV. The CDR3 DNA sequence: TGTGCCAGCACCCCCGATGGGGCAAGCGAGCAGTACGTC.

The chain is built from TRBV5-1 and TRBJ2-2, with D unresolved. Germline CDR1 and CDR2: SGHRS and YFSETQ. V was pared by 5 bases and J by 4 bases, with 12 bases between. The CDR3 contains 14 residues. The CDR3 nucleotides read TGCGCCAGCAGGACCCTCGCCGGCACCGGGGAGCTGTTTTTT. It yields the protein CASRTLAGTGELFF. Variable domain in full (rest from reference TRBV5-1 and TRBJ2-2): KAGVTQTPRYLIKTRGQQVTLSCSPISGHRSVSWYQQTPGQGLQFLFEYFSETQRNKGNFPGRFSGRQFSNSRSEMNVSTLELGDSALYLCASRTLAGTGELFFGEGSRLTVL.

Only one count was recorded for this clone. The chain is built from TRBV9 and TRBJ2-2, with D unresolved. Per the germline V gene, CDR1 is SGDLS and CDR2 is YYNGEE. Trimming pared 0 bases from V and 4 bases from J, leaving 13 bases between. CDR3 length: 16 residues. CDR3 amino acids: CASSVAPTSSTGELFF. The CDR3 DNA reads TGTGCCAGCAGCGTAGCTCCGACATCGAGCACCGGGGAGCTGTTTTTT.

The chain is built from TRBV5-5 and TRBJ1-2, with D possibly being TRBD1 (5 bases). The germline V gene has CDR1 SGHKS and CDR2 YYEKEE (reference sequence). CDR3 length equals 13 residues. Deletions cut 0 bases from V and 10 bases from J, with 13 bases between. The CDR3 region is CASSLGLGADYTF. The CDR3 DNA sequence: TGTGCCAGCAGCTTGGGTCTAGGGGCCGACTACACCTTC.

V is TRBV14 and J is TRBJ2-1, with D tentatively TRBD1 (5 bases). Germline lookup yields CDR1 SGHDN and CDR2 FVKESK. Trimming cost V 1 base and J 10 bases, with 11 bases left between them. The CDR3 is made up of 13 amino acids. In DNA form, the CDR3 reads TGTGCCAGCAGCCAAGTCTGGGGCGCCGAGCAGTTCTTC. Protein: CASSQVWGAEQFF.

V usage is TRBV2 and J usage is TRBJ1-5; 7 bases match TRBD1. CDR3 length: 13 residues. J was trimmed by 2 bases and V by 7 bases; bases with no gene match: 2. Germline V gene sequence: CDR1 SNHLY, CDR2 FYNNEI. Written as DNA, the CDR3 is TGTGCCAGCACTCAGGGGGGCAATCAGCCCCAGCATTTT. It yields the protein CASTQGGNQPQHF.

The rearrangement joins TRBV11-2 to TRBJ2-2, with 7 bases lining up with TRBD1. This CDR3 has 15 amino acids. V dropped 4 bases and J dropped 4; count of bases not matched to a gene: 6. Germline V CDR1 and CDR2: SGHAT, FQNNGV. The CDR3 bases are TGTGCCAGCAGCTGGAATACAGGGGCCACCGGGGAGCTGTTTTTT. Residues: CASSWNTGATGELFF.

This chain connects TRBV11-2 to TRBJ2-5; D is ambiguous. The V gene's germline CDR1 is SGHAT and CDR2 FQNNGV. Trimming pared 3 bases from V and 2 bases from J, leaving 1 base between. The CDR3 runs to 11 residues. CDR3 bases: TGTGCCAGCAGCTTTCAAGAGACCCAGTACTTC. Protein: CASSFQETQYF.

This clone was detected once. The chain has TRBV24-1 and TRBJ2-5; D ambiguous. Germline-derived CDR1 and CDR2 are KGHDR and SFDVKD. V lost 2 bases and J lost 5, with 2 bases in between. The CDR3 length is 11 residues. The CDR3 DNA is TGTGCCACCAGTGATTGGGAGACCCAGTACTTC. This encodes CATSDWETQYF.

The genes are TRBV30 and TRBJ1-1, with 7 positions matching TRBD1. Germline V gene sequence: CDR1 GTSNPN, CDR2 SVGIG (reference sequence). V shed 5 bases, J shed 1 base, and the junction held 7 bases outside the gene matches. The CDR3 spans 14 residues. CDR3 protein: CAWGKRDRNTEAFF. The CDR3 bases are TGTGCCTGGGGAAAAAGGGACAGGAACACTGAAGCTTTCTTT.

CDR3 in amino acids: CASSVGSRGGTEAFF. The CDR3 DNA sequence: TGTGCCAGCAGCGTAGGTTCTCGGGGTGGCACTGAAGCTTTCTTT. This chain joins TRBV9 and TRBJ1-1; D is undetermined. Germline V lookup: CDR1 SGDLS, CDR2 YYNGEE. This CDR3 is 15 amino acids long. The ends were cut back, 0 bases at V and 4 bases at J, with 13 bases in the middle.

The J gene is TRBJ2-7, the V gene TRBV6-2 or TRBV6-3, with D perhaps matching TRBD1 (5 bases). CDR1 is MNHEY and CDR2 is SVGEGT in the germline V gene. Deletions cut 6 bases from V and 1 base from J, with 7 bases between. CDR3 length: 12 amino acids. This CDR3 is CASSDSSYEQYV. The CDR3, as DNA: TGTGCCAGCAGCGACAGTTCCTACGAGCAGTACGTC.

The count of this clone is one. The chain combines TRBV27 with TRBJ1-1, with D possibly matching TRBD1 (5 bases). V lost 6 bases and J 0 bases, leaving 11 bases between the germline ends. CDR1 and CDR2 (germline): MNHEY, SMNVEV (reference sequence). CDR3 length: 14 residues. The DNA of the CDR3 is TGTGCCAGCAGGGGGACGACAGTGAACACTGAAGCTTTCTTT. Protein: CASRGTTVNTEAFF.

Only one count was recorded for this clone. The rearrangement links TRBV9 to TRBJ1-3, with 10 bases aligning to TRBD1. The CDR3 has 18 amino acids. Germline V gene lookup returns CDR1 SGDLS and CDR2 YYNGEE. V dropped 2 bases and J dropped 0; count of bases not matched to a gene: 8. The CDR3 here is CASSVGQGTIFSGNTIYF. CDR3 coding DNA: TGTGCCAGCAGCGTGGGACAGGGGACAATTTTCTCTGGAAACACCATATATTTT.

The chain carries TRBV28 and TRBJ2-3; 11 nucleotides match TRBD1. Germline values: CDR1 MDHEN, CDR2 SYDVKM. V was clipped by 7 bases and J by 3 bases; unmatched bases: 9. The CDR3 is 16 amino acids. The CDR3 region is CASNRDRGVGTDTQYF. CDR3 DNA sequence: TGTGCCAGCAACCGGGACAGGGGGGTTGGGACAGATACGCAGTATTTT.

This chain joins TRBV19 and TRBJ2-5; TRBD1 might be the D (5 bases). This CDR3 spans 14 amino acids. The ends were cut back, 7 bases at V and 1 base at J, with 13 bases in the middle. Per the germline V gene, CDR1 is LNHDA and CDR2 is SQIVND (reference sequence). CDR3 nucleotide sequence: TGTGCCAGTAACCCTCAGGGATCCCAAGAGACCCAGTACTTC. Its translation: CASNPQGSQETQYF.

V is TRBV18 and J is TRBJ2-2; 9 nucleotides align to TRBD1. Germline V gene data show CDR1 as KGHSH and CDR2 as LQKENI. Trimming took 1 base from V and 3 from J; bases not matched to a gene: 0. There are 15 residues in the CDR3. The CDR3 protein is CASSPRQGDTGELFF. Here the CDR3 DNA reads TGTGCCAGCTCACCACGACAGGGGGACACCGGGGAGCTGTTTTTT.

The chain carries TRBV19 and TRBJ2-1; tentatively, D is TRBD1 or TRBD2 (8 bases each). This CDR3 has 17 amino acids. The ends were cut back, 9 bases at V and 4 bases at J, with 25 bases in the middle. CDR1 is LNHDA and CDR2 is SQIVND in the germline V gene (reference sequence). The CDR3 loop reads CASDRGGGVAGYNEQFF. The CDR3 coding sequence is TGTGCCAGCGACAGGGGTGGTGGGGTAGCGGGGTACAATGAGCAGTTCTTC. The full variable domain, completed using reference TRBV19 and TRBJ2-1, is DGGITQSPKYLFRKEGQNVTLSCEQNLNHDAMYWYRQDPGQGLRLIYYSQIVNDFQKGDIAEGYSVSREKKESFPLTVTSAQKNPTAFYLCASDRGGGVAGYNEQFFGPGTRLTVL.

This clone has more than one count but fewer than ten. The chain couples TRBV2 to TRBJ1-5, with D tentatively TRBD1 (6 bases). This CDR3 contains 14 residues. Germline V lookup: CDR1 SNHLY, CDR2 FYNNEI. Trimming stripped 3 bases from V and 3 bases from J, with 9 bases between. CDR3 sequence (DNA): TGTGCCAGCAGTGATGGACAGCCCAATCAGCCCCAGCATTTT. It is translated as CASSDGQPNQPQHF.

V usage is TRBV5-6 and J usage is TRBJ2-7; TRBD1 matches at 9 bases. With V trimmed by 5 bases and J by 3 bases, 6 bases remained unmatched. The CDR3 loop spans 14 amino acids. Germline-derived CDR1 and CDR2 are SGHDT and YYEEEE. CDR3 loop: CASSNRGQYYEQYV. The CDR3 DNA reads as TGTGCCAGCAGTAACAGGGGGCAGTACTACGAGCAGTACGTC.

The sample holds one count of this clone. The genes are TRBV6-4 and TRBJ2-7; TRBD1 or TRBD2 may be the D gene (6 bases each). The CDR3 has 16 amino acids. Germline-derived CDR1 and CDR2 are MRHNA and SNTAGT. The germline V and J ends were trimmed by 3 bases and 2 bases, with 17 bases remaining between them. The CDR3 nucleotides read TGTGCCAGCAGTGAGGGGGGCGGGTTCACGCCCTACGAGCAGTACGTC. It is translated as CASSEGGGFTPYEQYV.

The chain's CDR3 is CASSFVATNTGELFF. The CDR3 DNA is TGTGCCAGCAGCTTCGTGGCAACGAACACCGGGGAGCTGTTTTTT. The rearrangement uses TRBV7-2 and TRBJ2-2; unclear D gene. Per germline, CDR1 SGHTA and CDR2 FQGNSA. The germline V and J ends were trimmed by 3 bases and 0 bases, with 8 bases remaining between them. This CDR3 spans 15 amino acids. The variable domain in full, with the rest retrieved from reference TRBV7-2 and TRBJ2-2, is GAGVSQSPSNKVTEKGKDVELRCDPISGHTALYWYRQSLGQGLEFLIYFQGNSAPDKSGLPSDRFSAERTGGSVSTLTIQRTQQEDSAVYLCASSFVATNTGELFFGEGSRLTVL.

The table lists this clone with a few counts. One junction end does not reproduce the germline sequence, and a read error may be involved. The chain is built from TRBV27 and TRBJ1-2; 9 bases align to TRBD1. Looked up from germline, CDR1 is MNHEY and CDR2 is SMNVEV (reference sequence). This CDR3 comprises 14 residues. In nucleotides, the CDR3 is TGTGCCAGCAGTAGGGACAGGGCTAATTATGGCTACACCTTC. Its protein is CASSRDRANYGYTF.

CDR3 bases: TGTGCCACCAGTGATTCGCGGGGGGCGGGCGAGCAGTTCTTC. This codes for CATSDSRGAGEQFF. The chain links TRBV24-1 to TRBJ2-1; TRBD2 aligns across 8 bases. The germline V gene encodes CDR1 KGHDR and CDR2 SFDVKD. The V gene end was trimmed by 2 bases and the J gene end by 10 bases; junction bases not matched to a gene: 6. The CDR3 has 14 residues.

The genes are TRBV18 and TRBJ2-3; unclear D gene. Germline CDR1 and CDR2: KGHSH and LQKENI. CDR3 length: 13 amino acids. Trimming removed 3 bases at V and 3 bases at J, with 7 bases between. The CDR3 DNA is TGTGCCAGCTCACCGACGGGTACAGATACGCAGTATTTT. As protein: CASSPTGTDTQYF.

The chain recombines TRBV6-6 with TRBJ2-1; possible D gene TRBD2, 5 bases. Trimming stripped 2 bases from V and 4 bases from J, with 15 bases between. CDR3 size: 16 residues. CDR1 and CDR2 (germline): MNHNY, SVGAGI (reference sequence). For the CDR3, the DNA is TGTGCCAGCAGTTACCCGGACCGGGGATATTACAATGAGCAGTTCTTC. Its protein is CASSYPDRGYYNEQFF.

This clone was seen a few times. The V call is TRBV7-9, the J call TRBJ2-3, with D unclear. The CDR3 covers 14 residues. Germline V gene lookup returns CDR1 SEHNR and CDR2 FQNEAQ (reference sequence). Trimming took 2 bases from V and 3 from J, leaving 9 bases between them. In nucleotides, the CDR3 is TGTGCCAGCAGCTTATCGACCCATACAGATACGCAGTATTTT. Its protein is CASSLSTHTDTQYF.

This sequence joins TRBV6-1 and TRBJ1-5, with D unresolved. CDR1 is MNHNS and CDR2 is SASEGT in the germline V gene. V was clipped by 5 bases and J by 2 bases, with 13 bases between them. This CDR3 is built from 15 residues. The CDR3 reads CASSPTGEGNQPQHF. DNA of the CDR3: TGTGCCAGCAGTCCGACCGGTGAGGGCAATCAGCCCCAGCATTTT.

The V and J genes are TRBV6-2 or TRBV6-3 and TRBJ2-2, with D perhaps matching TRBD1 or TRBD2 (5 bases each). CDR3 size: 13 residues. V lost 2 bases and J 6 bases, leaving 7 bases between the germline ends. Germline CDR1 reads MNHEY; CDR2 reads SVGEGT. The DNA of the CDR3 is TGTGCCAGCAGTTACCGGGACCCCGGGGAGCTGTTTTTT. Translated, it gives CASSYRDPGELFF.